The 24 T cell receptor beta chains in this list originate from one sample, sequenced in a study of cytomegalovirus exposure and HLA in healthy donors. Both 60 Vbeta primers and 13 Jbeta primers went into the PCR. Produced via immunoSEQ multiplex PCR; TCRdb's table is partial and in-frame only. The table records around 190,000 clones, roughly 80% of them present only once. Sequenced input: PBMCs. These receptors came from a woman in her 30s in good health and CMV-seronegative.

The V gene is TRBV5-1, the J gene TRBJ2-3, with TRBD2 matching over 9 bases. Germline CDR1 and CDR2: SGHRS and YFSETQ. CDR3 size: 17 residues. With 4 bases clipped from V and 3 bases from J, the junction kept 12 bases outside the gene matches. CDR3 nucleotide sequence: TGCGCCAGCAGCCTCCGACACTTTAGCGGGGGAACAGATACGCAGTATTTT. As protein: CASSLRHFSGGTDTQYF.

The CDR3 sequence: CASSPGISNYGYTF. The CDR3 DNA follows: TGTGCCAGCAGCCCGGGGATATCGAACTATGGCTACACCTTC. The chain joins TRBV11-2 to TRBJ1-2; D unresolved. The CDR3 runs to 14 residues. The V and J ends lost 5 bases and 2 bases respectively, with 12 bases between them. Germline CDR1 and CDR2: SGHAT and FQNNGV.

This rearrangement joins TRBV2 to TRBJ2-1; maybe TRBD1 (6 bases). Trimming left V 5 bases short and J 5 bases short, with 10 bases between. The CDR3 is 13 amino acids. Germline CDR1 reads SNHLY; CDR2 reads FYNNEI. CDR3 residues: CASSKDRNNEQFF. CDR3 sequence (DNA): TGTGCCAGCAGTAAGGACAGAAACAATGAGCAGTTCTTC.

The chain joins TRBV19 to TRBJ2-5; tentatively, D is TRBD1 (6 bases). The CDR3 has 14 amino acids. Trimming pared 4 bases from V and 6 bases from J, leaving 15 bases between. Germline-derived CDR1 and CDR2 are LNHDA and SQIVND (reference sequence). CDR3 sequence: CASSKNRELKTQYF. The CDR3 DNA follows: TGTGCCAGTAGTAAGAACAGGGAGCTAAAGACCCAGTACTTC.

The V and J genes are TRBV27 and TRBJ2-1; D perhaps matches TRBD1 (6 bases). The CDR3 runs to 15 residues. V was pared by 7 bases and J by 6 bases, with 19 bases between. Germline values: CDR1 MNHEY, CDR2 SMNVEV (reference sequence). CDR3 DNA sequence: TGTGCCAGCACCCCGAAGGTACTCAGGGGCAATGAGCAGTTCTTC. Translation: CASTPKVLRGNEQFF.

The chain couples TRBV2 to TRBJ2-7; tentative D call: TRBD2 (5 bases). The germline V gene has CDR1 SNHLY and CDR2 FYNNEI. The CDR3 has 12 amino acids. Deletions cut 11 bases from V and 1 base from J, with 12 bases between. CDR3: CAGRGVSYEQYF. CDR3 nucleotides: TGTGCCGGGAGAGGCGTTTCCTACGAGCAGTACTTC.

The gene calls are TRBV4-1 and TRBJ1-2; a possible D gene is TRBD1 (5 bases). Trimming stripped 1 base from V and 4 bases from J, with 13 bases between. Looked up from germline, CDR1 is MGHRA and CDR2 is YSYEKL. CDR3 length: 15 amino acids. Here the CDR3 DNA reads TGCGCCAGCAGCCAAGGTCGGCAGGGATTCTATGGCTACACCTTC. Amino acid sequence: CASSQGRQGFYGYTF.

As DNA, the CDR3 is TGTGCCAGCAGCGCCCCACTGGACAGGGGGCGAGGGAGCTATGGCTACACCTTC. It is translated as CASSAPLDRGRGSYGYTF. The chain has TRBV9 and TRBJ1-2, with 11 bases aligning to TRBD1. V was pared by 3 bases and J by 4 bases, with 14 bases of the junction left unmatched. This CDR3 spans 18 amino acids. Germline V gene data show CDR1 as SGDLS and CDR2 as YYNGEE.

J is TRBJ1-4 and V is TRBV15, with D hard to call. The V gene's germline CDR1 is LNHNV and CDR2 YYDKDF (reference sequence). The V and J ends lost 0 bases and 8 bases respectively, with 16 bases between them. This CDR3 spans 16 amino acids. The CDR3 region is CATSRDQWREGEKLFF. In nucleotides, the CDR3 is TGTGCCACCAGCAGAGATCAATGGAGGGAGGGAGAAAAACTGTTTTTT. Variable domain in full (rest from reference TRBV15 and TRBJ1-4): DAMVIQNPRYQVTQFGKPVTLSCSQTLNHNVMYWYQQKSSQAPKLLFHYYDKDFNNEADTPDNFQSRRPNTSFCFLDIRSPGLGDTAMYLCATSRDQWREGEKLFFGSGTQLSVL.

Only a few counts were recorded for this clone. The chain carries TRBV27 and TRBJ1-5; D unresolved. The CDR3 is made up of 17 amino acids. Per the germline V gene, CDR1 is MNHEY and CDR2 is SMNVEV (reference sequence). Trimming removed 6 bases at V and 5 bases at J, with 23 bases between. The CDR3 protein is CASRPRAREFVDQPQHF. The CDR3 DNA reads TGTGCCAGCAGACCACGAGCCCGGGAGTTTGTGGATCAGCCCCAGCATTTT.

The J gene is TRBJ1-4, the V gene TRBV19; a possible D gene is TRBD1 (6 bases). Germline CDR1 and CDR2: LNHDA and SQIVND (reference sequence). V shed 6 bases and J shed 6 bases, with 17 bases lying between them. This CDR3 spans 15 amino acids. The CDR3 is CASRLTGQEHEKLFF. As DNA, the CDR3 is TGTGCCAGTAGACTTACAGGGCAGGAGCATGAAAAACTGTTTTTT.

The chain is built from TRBV6-5 and TRBJ1-6; tentative D call: TRBD1 (5 bases). Trimming pared 5 bases from V and 5 bases from J, leaving 7 bases between. This CDR3 region has 13 residues. The germline CDR1 and CDR2 sequences are MNHEY and SVGAGI. CDR3 bases: TGTGCCAGCAGTGGCAGGGATAATTCACCCCTCCACTTT. Its translation: CASSGRDNSPLHF.

This rearrangement joins TRBV15 to TRBJ2-5, with D perhaps TRBD1 (6 bases). With 3 bases removed from V and 5 bases from J, the gap between germline ends came to 16 bases. The CDR3 consists of 15 residues. CDR1 LNHNV and CDR2 YYDKDF come from the germline V gene (reference sequence). Written as DNA, the CDR3 is TGTGCCACCAGCAGGGATACAGGGATGGGGGAGACCCAGTACTTC. Translated, it gives CATSRDTGMGETQYF.

CDR3 sequence: CASSIVGERRHEQFF. CDR3 bases: TGTGCCAGTAGTATAGTTGGGGAGCGCCGGCATGAGCAGTTCTTC. V gene TRBV19 combines with J gene TRBJ2-1; tentative D call: TRBD2 (5 bases). The CDR3 sequence is 15 residues long. Germline CDR1 and CDR2: LNHDA and SQIVND (reference sequence). Trimming took off 1 base at V and 8 bases at J, with 15 bases between the two ends.

The genes are TRBV7-2 and TRBJ1-4; D not certain. Trimming took off 2 bases at V and 8 bases at J, with 15 bases between the two ends. The germline V gene encodes CDR1 SGHTA and CDR2 FQGNSA. CDR3 size: 15 residues. CDR3 DNA: TGTGCCAGCAGCTTATTTTTTCCGGGTGTCGAAAAACTGTTTTTT. Translation gives CASSLFFPGVEKLFF.

This clone is a singleton in its sample. The chain has TRBV4-2 and TRBJ1-2; 8 nucleotides match TRBD1. The CDR3 covers 14 residues. V shed 0 bases and J 8 bases; nucleotides not matched to a gene: 5. CDR1 LGHNA and CDR2 YNFKEQ come from the germline V gene. CDR3 sequence reads: CASSQEDRARGYTF. The CDR3, as DNA: TGTGCCAGCAGCCAAGAGGACAGGGCGAGGGGCTACACCTTC.

This sequence joins TRBV5-6 and TRBJ1-1; D perhaps matches TRBD1 (5 bases). CDR1 is SGHDT and CDR2 is YYEEEE in the germline V gene. V lost 4 bases, J lost 7 bases, and 14 bases lay in between. This CDR3 comprises 13 residues. CDR3 bases: TGTGCCAGCAGCAGCGGGACGGGAGATGAAGCTTTCTTT. The encoded protein is CASSSGTGDEAFF.

This chain joins TRBV6-5 and TRBJ2-5; 10 nucleotides align to TRBD2. Trimming removed 2 bases from V and 4 bases from J; junction bases left unmatched: 7. Germline V gives CDR1 MNHEY, CDR2 SVGAGI. There are 16 residues in the CDR3. CDR3 loop: CASSYGASGRSETQYF. The CDR3 DNA sequence: TGTGCCAGCAGTTACGGTGCTAGCGGGAGATCAGAGACCCAGTACTTC.

In this sample, this clone turned up once. The V and J genes are TRBV13 and TRBJ1-1; D is perhaps TRBD1 (5 bases). The V end was cut by 3 bases, the J end by 5 bases, with 13 bases between. From germline, CDR1 is PRHDT and CDR2 FYEKMQ (reference sequence). This CDR3 comprises 14 residues. CDR3 in amino acids: CASSFGSGVTEAFF. In DNA form, the CDR3 reads TGTGCCAGCAGCTTCGGCTCGGGGGTGACTGAAGCTTTCTTT.

V and J are TRBV19 and TRBJ2-5; the match to TRBD2 covers 11 bases. CDR3 length equals 18 residues. Germline loops: CDR1 LNHDA, CDR2 SQIVND (reference sequence). The V segment lost 4 bases and the J segment 1 base; nucleotides outside the gene matches: 11. The chain's CDR3 is CASSSLLAGVRGQETQYF. The CDR3 DNA follows: TGTGCCAGTAGTAGCTTACTAGCGGGAGTACGCGGCCAAGAGACCCAGTACTTC.

V is TRBV27 and J is TRBJ2-3; no definite D call. Germline assignment: CDR1 MNHEY and CDR2 SMNVEV (reference sequence). Trimming pared 5 bases from V and 4 bases from J, leaving 10 bases between. This CDR3 contains 13 residues. The CDR3 region is CASSTGGSDTQYF. The DNA for the CDR3 is TGTGCCAGCAGTACGGGTGGCTCAGATACGCAGTATTTT.

V usage is TRBV11-2 and J usage is TRBJ1-1; D unresolved. The V end lost 1 base, the J end lost 3 bases, and 15 bases lay between the germline ends. The CDR3 has 16 residues. Germline loops: CDR1 SGHAT, CDR2 FQNNGV. The DNA for the CDR3 is TGTGCCAGCAGCTTAGGGGCTGGAACCCTTTACACTGAAGCTTTCTTT. Protein product: CASSLGAGTLYTEAFF.

This chain connects TRBV10-3 to TRBJ2-7; possible D gene TRBD1, 6 bases. Trimming shortened V by 0 bases and J by 2 bases, and 11 bases separated the two germline ends. Germline V lookup: CDR1 ENHRY, CDR2 SYGVKD. The CDR3 spans 15 residues. The CDR3 sequence is CAISESATGTYEQYF. The CDR3 DNA follows: TGTGCCATCAGTGAGTCGGCGACAGGTACCTACGAGCAGTACTTC.

The rearrangement joins TRBV5-6 to TRBJ1-2; D gene ambiguous. The germline V gene has CDR1 SGHDT and CDR2 YYEEEE. V lost 1 base to trimming and J lost 4 bases, with 8 bases between them. CDR3 length equals 13 residues. The CDR3 DNA is TGTGCCAGCAGCTTGAGAGGGCCCTATGGCTACACCTTC. As protein: CASSLRGPYGYTF.